A selection of T cell receptor beta chains follows, all from one sample in a study of blood T cell repertoires in COVID-19. Sequenced by immunoSEQ multiplex PCR; TCRdb stores in-frame clones only, minus some. The sample includes 250,000 to 300,000 clones, around nine tenths seen only once; the top ten take 1.5% to 2%. Source material: peripheral blood. The source is a man aged 30-40 years with active or convalescent COVID-19. Both conserved end residues are part of each CDR3. The D gene is left open where the match is weak. Clone size is given for some rows only: seen once, a few or many times, or a class if the clone is expanded.

J gene,clone size,D gene,V gene,CDR3 DNA,CDR3 protein
TRBJ2-5,NA,NA,TRBV12-3/TRBV12-4,TGTGCCAGCAGCAAAACGGGGGAGACCCAGTACTTC,CASSKTGETQYF
TRBJ2-1,NA,TRBD2,TRBV7-2,TGTGCCAGCAGCTTAGCCGCCAGGACTAGCGGGGGCCCCTATGAGCAGTTCTTC,CASSLAARTSGGPYEQFF
TRBJ1-1,NA,NA,TRBV7-3,TGTGCCAGCAGCTTAAGAGGATTTGGGACTGAAGCTTTCTTT,CASSLRGFGTEAFF
TRBJ1-5,NA,TRBD1,TRBV6-4,TGTGCCAGCAGTGACTCAAGGACAGGGGTAGTCGATAGCAATCAGCCCCAGCATTTT,CASSDSRTGVVDSNQPQHF
TRBJ1-1,NA,NA,TRBV7-9,TGTGCCAGCACCTCGAGGGATCCGGGCAGGAACACTGAAGCTTTCTTT,CASTSRDPGRNTEAFF
TRBJ2-5,NA,TRBD2,TRBV3-1/TRBV3-2,TGTGCCAGCAGCCTTTCGGCTAGCGGGCACCAAGAGACCCAGTACTTC,CASSLSASGHQETQYF
TRBJ2-3,NA,NA,TRBV6-6,TGTGCCAGCAGTTACCGACACCTCCCCCCAGATACGCAGTATTTT,CASSYRHLPPDTQYF
TRBJ2-3,NA,TRBD2,TRBV19,TGTGCCAGTAGTAGCTCAGGACTAGCCCCAGATACGCAGTATTTT,CASSSSGLAPDTQYF
TRBJ2-2,NA,NA,TRBV6-2/TRBV6-3,TGTGCCAGCAGTTACGGGGGGGCTGGTCCCGGGGAGCTGTTTTTT,CASSYGGAGPGELFF
TRBJ2-2,NA,TRBD2,TRBV6-4,TGTGCCAGCAGTGACTCTGCGGGGGGACCCGGGGAGCTGTTTTTT,CASSDSAGGPGELFF
TRBJ2-2,NA,TRBD2,TRBV7-8,TGTGCCAGCAGCCTCGGACTAGCGGGGGGCTGGGAGCTGTTTTTT,CASSLGLAGGWELFF
TRBJ2-3,NA,TRBD2,TRBV9,TGTGCCAGCAGCGGGTGGAGTAGCGGGATAGGCACAGATACGCAGTATTTT,CASSGWSSGIGTDTQYF
TRBJ2-1,once,TRBD1,TRBV5-5,TGTGCCAGCAGCTTGGTTCCAGGGGGCATAATTCGGGATGAGCAGTTCTTC,CASSLVPGGIIRDEQFF
TRBJ2-7,NA,NA,TRBV10-2,TGCGCCAGCATACCTACAGGTTCCTACGAGCAGTACTTC,CASIPTGSYEQYF
TRBJ1-1,NA,NA,TRBV10-1,TGCGCCAGCAGTGATTCTTCCAGGGAGGGACTCACTGAAGCTTTCTTT,CASSDSSREGLTEAFF
TRBJ1-2,NA,TRBD1,TRBV5-6,TGTGCCAGCAGCTACGGACAGGGGCGAGGCTACACCTTC,CASSYGQGRGYTF
TRBJ1-5,few,TRBD1,TRBV6-4,TGTGCCGGACCTAGAAGACAGGGCGAAAGTCAGCCCCAGCATTTT,CAGPRRQGESQPQHF
TRBJ2-2,NA,TRBD2,TRBV4-3,TGCGCCAGCAGCCCTACTAGCGGGGGGGCCTCCGGGGAGCTGTTTTTT,CASSPTSGGASGELFF
TRBJ1-2,few,NA,TRBV6-5,TGTGCCAGCAGGAGGACAGAACATTATGGCTACACCTTC,CASRRTEHYGYTF
TRBJ2-3,once,TRBD1,TRBV29-1,TGCAGCGTAACAGGGGGTAGTATAGATACGCAGTATTTT,CSVTGGSIDTQYF
TRBJ2-7,NA,TRBD1,TRBV6-2/TRBV6-3,TGTGCCAGCAGTTACGGGACAGACTACGAGCAGTACTTC,CASSYGTDYEQYF
TRBJ2-2,NA,NA,TRBV5-4,TGTGCCAGCGCCCAGGATTGGGCCACCGGGGAGCTGTTTTTT,CASAQDWATGELFF
TRBJ1-1,NA,NA,TRBV6-5,TGTGCCAGCAGTTACCGGGTACAGGTGGACACTGAAGCTTTCTTT,CASSYRVQVDTEAFF
TRBJ1-4,NA,NA,TRBV5-4,TGTGCCAGCAGCTTGGATAGGGGCCCCCTGGGAAAACTGTTTTTT,CASSLDRGPLGKLFF
TRBJ1-5,NA,TRBD1,TRBV6-2/TRBV6-3,TGTGCCAGCAGTACCGACAGGGACAGCAATCAGCCCCAGCATTTT,CASSTDRDSNQPQHF
TRBJ2-1,NA,TRBD2,TRBV5-1,TGCGCCAGCAGTAAGGGGACTAGCGGGCTTTTTAATGAGCAGTTCTTC,CASSKGTSGLFNEQFF
TRBJ1-2,NA,NA,TRBV5-1,TGCGCCAGCAGCTTGAACCGGCAGGGGTCGAGCTATGGCTACACCTTC,CASSLNRQGSSYGYTF
TRBJ2-2,once,NA,TRBV6-1,TGTGCCAGCAGTGAAGTAAACACCGGGGAGCTGTTTTTT,CASSEVNTGELFF
TRBJ2-1,NA,NA,TRBV3-1/TRBV3-2,TGTGCCAGCAGCCAAGATCCTAGCTCCTACAATGAGCAGTTCTTC,CASSQDPSSYNEQFF
TRBJ1-5,NA,NA,TRBV29-1,TGCAGCGCCCCTCAAGAGGTATTGGGCAATCAGCCCCAGCATTTT,CSAPQEVLGNQPQHF
TRBJ1-2,NA,NA,TRBV5-6,TGTGCCAGCAGCGCCAATTCAGGGCCATCTTTTAACTATGGCTACACCTTC,CASSANSGPSFNYGYTF
TRBJ2-7,NA,TRBD1,TRBV4-1,TGCGCCAGCAGCCAACAGGGACAGGGGGTACACTACGAGCAGTACTTC,CASSQQGQGVHYEQYF
TRBJ1-5,NA,NA,TRBV5-8,TGTGCCAGCAGCCCTCCCTATCAGGGTTGGCAGCCCCAGCATTTT,CASSPPYQGWQPQHF
TRBJ1-5,NA,NA,TRBV4-1,TGCGCCAGCAGCCAAGACCTTGGGCAGGCGAAAAATCAGCCCCAGCATTTT,CASSQDLGQAKNQPQHF
TRBJ2-1,NA,TRBD2,TRBV9,TGTGCCAGCAGCACGTCGCGGGGGGTAGCCTACAATGAGCAGTTCTTC,CASSTSRGVAYNEQFF
TRBJ2-1,NA,TRBD2,TRBV25-1,TGTGCCAGCAGTGTTGACGGGACTAGCGGCAATGAGCAGTTCTTC,CASSVDGTSGNEQFF
TRBJ1-1,NA,NA,TRBV7-8,TGTGCCAGCAGCTTAGCCCGGCTCCCAGGGAACACTGAAGCTTTCTTT,CASSLARLPGNTEAFF